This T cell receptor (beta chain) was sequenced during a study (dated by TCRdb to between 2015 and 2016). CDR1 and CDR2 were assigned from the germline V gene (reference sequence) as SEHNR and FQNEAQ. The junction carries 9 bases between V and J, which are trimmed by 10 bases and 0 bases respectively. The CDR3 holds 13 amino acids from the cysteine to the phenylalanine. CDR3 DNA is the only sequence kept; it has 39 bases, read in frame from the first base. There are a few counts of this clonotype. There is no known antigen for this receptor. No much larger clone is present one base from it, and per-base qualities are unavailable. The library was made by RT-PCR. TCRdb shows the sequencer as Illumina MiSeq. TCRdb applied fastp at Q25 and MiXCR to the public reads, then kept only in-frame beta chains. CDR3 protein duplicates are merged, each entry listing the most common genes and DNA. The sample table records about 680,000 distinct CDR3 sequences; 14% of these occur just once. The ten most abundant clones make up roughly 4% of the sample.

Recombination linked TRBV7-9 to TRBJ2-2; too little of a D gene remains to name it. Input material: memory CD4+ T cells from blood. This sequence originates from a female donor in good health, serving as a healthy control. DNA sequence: TGTGCCATCCGATGGGCGAACACCGGGGAGCTGTTTTTT. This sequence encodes CAIRWANTGELFF.